This is a list of T cell receptor beta chains from one sample in a study of cytomegalovirus exposure and HLA in healthy donors. TCRdb keeps only in-frame clones here, not all; method: immunoSEQ multiplex PCR. The data contain approximately 150,000 clones, more than 65% of them singletons. The specimen sequenced was PBMCs. The receptor source for this set is a woman under 40 in good health and CMV-seronegative. The CDR3 runs from the conserved cysteine through the conserved F or W. The order of the fields is V gene, J gene, D gene, CDR3 length, CDR3 DNA, CDR3 protein. A D gene is named only where the DNA matches it firmly.

TRBV6-5	TRBJ1-4	TRBD1	14	TGTGCCAGCAGCCTAACAGGGGACCGAGAAAAACTGTTTTTT	CASSLTGDREKLFF
TRBV5-1	TRBJ2-7	TRBD1	16	TGCGCCAGCAGCCTGAAAGGGACAGCGAGCTCCTACGAGCAGTACTTC	CASSLKGTASSYEQYF
TRBV7-9	TRBJ1-1	-	13	TGTGCCAGCAGCTTAGCGAGCCGGACTGAAGCTTTCTTT	CASSLASRTEAFF
TRBV30	TRBJ2-3	TRBD2	13	TGTGCCTGGAGTAGCGGGGGGGCCCGTACGCAGTATTTT	CAWSSGGARTQYF
TRBV10-1	TRBJ1-4	TRBD1	12	TGCGCCGCCCGACAGGGGTCTGAAAAACTGTTTTTT	CAARQGSEKLFF
TRBV28	TRBJ1-2	-	12	TGTGCCAGCAGTTTAACGAGATATGGCTACACCTTC	CASSLTRYGYTF
TRBV7-2	TRBJ2-5	-	15	TGTGCCAGCAGCTTAGGGGCCGGGAGCCAAGAGACCCAGTACTTC	CASSLGAGSQETQYF
TRBV19	TRBJ1-1	-	14	TGTGCCAGTAGTATCCTGGACAGCAACACTGAAGCTTTCTTT	CASSILDSNTEAFF
TRBV28	TRBJ1-1	TRBD1	16	TGTGCCAGCAGATTTCCCTTTGGCAGGGGGCACACTGAAGCTTTCTTT	CASRFPFGRGHTEAFF
TRBV4-3	TRBJ2-7	TRBD1	20	TGCGCCAGCAGCCGACTATCACCCCGGGACAGGGAGGTTATTTGGTACGAGCAGTACTTC	CASSRLSPRDREVIWYEQYF